This passage covers 10 T cell receptor beta chains from one sample sequenced in a study of cytomegalovirus exposure and HLA in healthy donors. Method: immunoSEQ multiplex PCR; TCRdb's copy keeps in-frame clones and lacks some. The sample shows some 200,000 clones, 84% of them seen only once. The sequencing sample was made of PBMCs. The receptor set was obtained from a woman younger than 30 in good health and CMV-seropositive.

The chain has TRBV4-2 and TRBJ1-3; 8 bases line up with TRBD1. CDR3 length: 16 residues. J was trimmed by 2 bases and V by 11 bases; bases with no gene match: 14. From germline, CDR1 is LGHNA and CDR2 YNFKEQ. CDR3 sequence (DNA): TGTGCCGCCGCGTTCCAGCCACAGGGGGCTGGAAACACCATATATTTT. Protein sequence: CAAAFQPQGAGNTIYF.

The chain uses TRBV7-9 and TRBJ1-2; D unresolved. Looked up from germline, CDR1 is SEHNR and CDR2 is FQNEAQ (reference sequence). V lost 4 bases and J lost 0, with 6 bases in between. The CDR3 is 13 residues long. CDR3 sequence (DNA): TGTGCCAGCAGCTCCGGGTCTAACTATGGCTACACCTTC. Protein: CASSSGSNYGYTF.

This chain connects TRBV7-9 to TRBJ1-4; D is unclear. This CDR3 is 14 amino acids long. V was clipped by 5 bases and J by 2 bases, with 9 bases between them. The V gene's germline CDR1 is SEHNR and CDR2 FQNEAQ (reference sequence). This CDR3 reads CASSPAVTNEKLFF. CDR3 in DNA: TGTGCCAGCAGCCCGGCGGTGACTAATGAAAAACTGTTTTTT.

The chain joins TRBV7-2 to TRBJ2-5; TRBD2 is a possible D gene (7 bases). V was trimmed by 5 bases and J by 7 bases, leaving 17 bases between them. CDR3 size: 14 residues. Germline lookup yields CDR1 SGHTA and CDR2 FQGNSA. CDR3 residues: CASSVTGGPATQYF. The CDR3 DNA reads TGTGCCAGCAGCGTAACCGGGGGGCCGGCGACCCAGTACTTC.

The V gene is TRBV7-2, the J gene TRBJ2-3, with 13 nucleotides matching TRBD2. The CDR3 has 18 amino acids. Trimming took 5 bases from V and 2 from J; bases not matched to a gene: 10. Germline lookup yields CDR1 SGHTA and CDR2 FQGNSA. CDR3 region: CASSPHRTSGGLTDTQYF. The CDR3 DNA sequence: TGTGCCAGCAGCCCTCACCGGACTAGCGGGGGACTCACAGATACGCAGTATTTT.

The V gene is TRBV20-1, the J gene TRBJ2-7; D not resolved. This CDR3 contains 11 residues. The germline V gene has CDR1 DFQATT and CDR2 SNEGSKA (reference sequence). V was pared by 3 bases and J by 3 bases, with 6 bases between. CDR3 protein: CSASRLYEQYF. The CDR3 DNA reads TGCAGTGCTAGTAGACTCTACGAGCAGTACTTC.

A single count supports this clone. The V call is TRBV6-1, the J call TRBJ1-1; D is perhaps TRBD1 (5 bases). V gave up 2 bases and J gave up 1 base, with 8 bases separating them. Per germline, CDR1 MNHNS and CDR2 SASEGT. This CDR3 is built from 14 residues. CDR3 in DNA: TGTGCCAGCAGTGAACGACAGAAGAACACTGAAGCTTTCTTT. This gives the protein CASSERQKNTEAFF.

This clone was counted once. The chain uses TRBV13 and TRBJ2-4, with TRBD2 matching 14 bases. The germline CDR1 and CDR2 sequences are PRHDT and FYEKMQ (reference sequence). The CDR3 totals 20 residues. Trimming cost V 5 bases and J 3 bases; bases outside gene matches: 15. The CDR3: CASSVYPGTSGGVGKNIQYF. The CDR3 region has the DNA TGTGCCAGCAGCGTTTACCCCGGGACTAGCGGGGGCGTGGGCAAAAACATTCAGTACTTC.

The chain is built from TRBV29-1 and TRBJ1-2, with D possibly being TRBD1 (6 bases). The CDR3 covers 14 residues. The ends were cut back, 6 bases at V and 6 bases at J, with 20 bases in the middle. Germline V CDR1 and CDR2: SQVTM, ANQGSEA. CDR3: CSVTPGGGVDGYTF. The CDR3 DNA sequence: TGCAGCGTCACCCCGGGGGGGGGCGTCGATGGCTACACCTTC.

The chain recombines TRBV7-3 with TRBJ2-1; D may be TRBD2 (5 bases). The CDR3 sequence is 15 residues long. Trimming removed 2 bases at V and 8 bases at J, with 16 bases between. The germline gives CDR1 SGHTA, CDR2 FQGTGA. CDR3 bases: TGTGCCAGCAGCTTAGGGTTAACGGGGTTGGATGAGCAGTTCTTC. Translated, it gives CASSLGLTGLDEQFF.